The source of this TCR beta chain is a study of identical twins. CDR1 is DFQATT and CDR2 is SNEGSKA in the germline V gene (reference sequence). Trimming stripped 0 bases from V and 3 bases from J, with 14 bases between. The CDR3 contains 15 residues. TCRdb reprocessed the 5' RACE reads via MiXCR and lists one record per CDR3 protein. The table has fewer than 550,000 distinct CDR3 sequences, roughly an eighth seen once; the top ten hold approximately 0.98%. These same records also appear under a second study, on yellow fever vaccine responses in identical twins. From that study: Twin vaccine T cell responses reportedly seemed partly convergent, partly personalized.

The TCR was taken from a woman aged 18-29 years in good health. The chain has TRBV20-1 and TRBJ1-1; no definite D call. Input material: CD4+ T cells sorted from blood. The DNA of the CDR3 is TGCAGTGCTAGAGAATTAGGGTTTGGATACACTGAAGCTTTCTTT. This translates into CSARELGFGYTEAFF.